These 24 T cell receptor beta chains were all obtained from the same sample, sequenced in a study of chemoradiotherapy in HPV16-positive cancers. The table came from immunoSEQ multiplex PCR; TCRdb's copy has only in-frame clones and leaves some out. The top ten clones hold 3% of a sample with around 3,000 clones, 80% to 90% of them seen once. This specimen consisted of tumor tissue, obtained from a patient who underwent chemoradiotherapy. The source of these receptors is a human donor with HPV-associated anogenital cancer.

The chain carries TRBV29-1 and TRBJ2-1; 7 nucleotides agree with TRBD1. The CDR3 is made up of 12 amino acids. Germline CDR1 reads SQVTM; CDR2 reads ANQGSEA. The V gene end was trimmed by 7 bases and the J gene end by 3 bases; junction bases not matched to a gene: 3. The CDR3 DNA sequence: TGCAGCGGATACAGGGGCTACAATGAGCAGTTCTTC. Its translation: CSGYRGYNEQFF.

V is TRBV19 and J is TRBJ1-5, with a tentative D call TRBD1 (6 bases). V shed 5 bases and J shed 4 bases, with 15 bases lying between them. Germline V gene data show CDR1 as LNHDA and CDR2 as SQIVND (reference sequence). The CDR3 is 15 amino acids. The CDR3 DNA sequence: TGTGCCAGTAGTCAACAGGGAATCGGTAATCAGCCCCAGCATTTT. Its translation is CASSQQGIGNQPQHF.

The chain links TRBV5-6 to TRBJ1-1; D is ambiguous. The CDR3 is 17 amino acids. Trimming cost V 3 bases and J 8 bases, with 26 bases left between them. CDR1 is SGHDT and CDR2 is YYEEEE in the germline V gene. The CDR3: CASSSRWAGNYYGEAFF. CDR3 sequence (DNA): TGTGCCAGCAGCTCTCGCTGGGCAGGTAACTACTATGGGGAAGCTTTCTTT.

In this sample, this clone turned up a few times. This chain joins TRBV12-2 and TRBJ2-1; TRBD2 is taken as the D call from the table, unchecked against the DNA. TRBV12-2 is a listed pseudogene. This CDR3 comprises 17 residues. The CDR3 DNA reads TGTGCAAGTCGCTTAGGACGCCCGGGACTAGCCGTCGTTGAGCAGTTCTTC. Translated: CASRLGRPGLAVVEQFF.

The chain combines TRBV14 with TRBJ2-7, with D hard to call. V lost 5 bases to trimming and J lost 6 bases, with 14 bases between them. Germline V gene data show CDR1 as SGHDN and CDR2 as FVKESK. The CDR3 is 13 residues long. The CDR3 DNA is TGTGCCAGCAGCTTTGGACCTGCCGGCGAGCAGTACTTC. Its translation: CASSFGPAGEQYF.

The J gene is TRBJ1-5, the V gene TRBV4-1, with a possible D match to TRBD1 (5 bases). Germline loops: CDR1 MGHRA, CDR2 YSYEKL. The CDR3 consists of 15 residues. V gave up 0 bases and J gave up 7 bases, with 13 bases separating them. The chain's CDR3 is CASSQEGQDGQPQHF. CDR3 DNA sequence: TGCGCCAGCAGCCAAGAGGGGCAGGACGGGCAGCCCCAGCATTTT.

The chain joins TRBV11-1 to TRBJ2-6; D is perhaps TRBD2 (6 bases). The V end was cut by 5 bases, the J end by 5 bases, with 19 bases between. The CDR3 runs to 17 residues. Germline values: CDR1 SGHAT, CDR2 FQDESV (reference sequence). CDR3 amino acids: CASSRGLHYGRANVLTF. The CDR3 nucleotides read TGTGCCAGCAGCCGGGGACTGCACTACGGAAGGGCCAACGTCCTGACTTTC.

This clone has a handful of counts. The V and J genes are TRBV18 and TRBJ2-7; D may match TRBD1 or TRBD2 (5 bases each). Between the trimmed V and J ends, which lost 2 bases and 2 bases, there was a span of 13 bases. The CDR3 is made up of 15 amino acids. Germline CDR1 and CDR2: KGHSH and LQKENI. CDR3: CASSPSSRGPYEQYF. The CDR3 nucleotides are TGTGCCAGCTCACCATCGTCCCGGGGACCCTACGAGCAGTACTTC.

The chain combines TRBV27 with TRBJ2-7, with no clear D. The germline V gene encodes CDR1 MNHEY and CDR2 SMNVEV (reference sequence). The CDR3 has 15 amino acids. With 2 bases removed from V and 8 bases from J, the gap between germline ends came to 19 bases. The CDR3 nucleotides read TGTGCCAGCAGTTTAGTGGCAAGCCTAAGTTTACAGCAGTACTTC. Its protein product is CASSLVASLSLQQYF.

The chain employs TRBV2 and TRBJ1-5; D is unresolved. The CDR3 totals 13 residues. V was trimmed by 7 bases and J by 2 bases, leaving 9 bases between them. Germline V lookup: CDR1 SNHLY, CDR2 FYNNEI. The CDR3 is CASNSQGNQPQHF. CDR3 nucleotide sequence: TGTGCCAGCAATAGCCAGGGCAATCAGCCCCAGCATTTT.

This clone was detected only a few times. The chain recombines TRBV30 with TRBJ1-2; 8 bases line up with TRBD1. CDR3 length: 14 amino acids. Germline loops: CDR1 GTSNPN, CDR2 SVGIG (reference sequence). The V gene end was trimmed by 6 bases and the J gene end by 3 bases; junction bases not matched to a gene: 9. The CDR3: CACPGGTGDYGYTF. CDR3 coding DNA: TGTGCCTGCCCGGGCGGGACAGGCGACTATGGCTACACCTTC. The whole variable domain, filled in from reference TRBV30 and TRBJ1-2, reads SQTIHQWPATLVQPVGSPLSLECTVEGTSNPNLYWYRQAAGRGLQLLFYSVGIGQISSEVPQNLSASRPQDRQFILSSKKLLLSDSGFYLCACPGGTGDYGYTFGSGTRLTVV.

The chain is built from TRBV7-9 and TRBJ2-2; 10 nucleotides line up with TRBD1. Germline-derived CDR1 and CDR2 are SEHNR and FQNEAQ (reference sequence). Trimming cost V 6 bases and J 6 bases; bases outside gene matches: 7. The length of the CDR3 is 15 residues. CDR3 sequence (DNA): TGTGCCAGCAGACCGAGACAGGGGGCCGCCGGGGAGCTGTTTTTT. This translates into CASRPRQGAAGELFF.

The CDR3 nucleotides are TGTGCCAGCAGCCAAGATCTAAGCGGATCCTACAATGAGCAGTTCTTC. Protein sequence: CASSQDLSGSYNEQFF. The chain joins TRBV4-2 to TRBJ2-1, with a tentative D call TRBD2 (5 bases). Between the trimmed V and J ends, which lost 0 bases and 1 base, there was a span of 10 bases. The CDR3 covers 16 residues. Germline V gene sequence: CDR1 LGHNA, CDR2 YNFKEQ.

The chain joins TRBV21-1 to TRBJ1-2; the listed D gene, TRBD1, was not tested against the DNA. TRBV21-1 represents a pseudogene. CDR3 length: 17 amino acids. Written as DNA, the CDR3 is TGTGCCAGCAGCGGAACAGGGGGCAATATTGGGGTATATGGCTACACCTTC. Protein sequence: CASSGTGGNIGVYGYTF.

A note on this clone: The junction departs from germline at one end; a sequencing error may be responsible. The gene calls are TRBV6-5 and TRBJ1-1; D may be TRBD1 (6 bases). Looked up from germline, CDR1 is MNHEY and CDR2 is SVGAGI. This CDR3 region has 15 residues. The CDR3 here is CASSTPGRGYPEAFF. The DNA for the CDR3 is TGTGCCAGCAGTACCCCCGGTAGGGGGTACCCTGAGGCTTTCTTT.

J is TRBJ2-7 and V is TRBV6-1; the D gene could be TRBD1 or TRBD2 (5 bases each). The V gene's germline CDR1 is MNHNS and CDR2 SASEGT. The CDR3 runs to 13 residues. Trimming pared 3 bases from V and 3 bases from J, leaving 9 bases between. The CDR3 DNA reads TGTGCCAGCAGTGAGGGGGAGTTCTACGAGCAGTACTTC. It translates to CASSEGEFYEQYF.

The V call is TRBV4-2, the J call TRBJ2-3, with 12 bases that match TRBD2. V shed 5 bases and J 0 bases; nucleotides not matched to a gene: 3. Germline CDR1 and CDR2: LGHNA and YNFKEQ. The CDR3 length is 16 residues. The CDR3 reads CASSTGLAGSTDTQYF. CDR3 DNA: TGTGCCAGCAGCACAGGACTAGCGGGGAGCACAGATACGCAGTATTTT.

The CDR3 nucleotides read TGTGCCTGGGCTAGCCGGGACAGGGATACCGGGGAGCTGTTTTTT. Translated: CAWASRDRDTGELFF. The chain employs TRBV30 and TRBJ2-2; 9 bases align to TRBD1. Per germline, CDR1 GTSNPN and CDR2 SVGIG (reference sequence). The CDR3 totals 15 residues. Unmatched junction bases numbered 9, after V lost 5 bases and J lost 5 bases. Full variable domain (outside the CDR3, taken from reference TRBV30 and TRBJ2-2): SQTIHQWPATLVQPVGSPLSLECTVEGTSNPNLYWYRQAAGRGLQLLFYSVGIGQISSEVPQNLSASRPQDRQFILSSKKLLLSDSGFYLCAWASRDRDTGELFFGEGSRLTVL.

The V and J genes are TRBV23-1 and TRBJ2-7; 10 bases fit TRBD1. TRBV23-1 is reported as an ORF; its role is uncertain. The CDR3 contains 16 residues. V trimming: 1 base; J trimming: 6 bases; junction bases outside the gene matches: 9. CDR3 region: CASSQWPGQGLSEQYF. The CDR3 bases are TGCGCCAGCAGTCAATGGCCGGGACAGGGGTTATCCGAGCAGTACTTC.

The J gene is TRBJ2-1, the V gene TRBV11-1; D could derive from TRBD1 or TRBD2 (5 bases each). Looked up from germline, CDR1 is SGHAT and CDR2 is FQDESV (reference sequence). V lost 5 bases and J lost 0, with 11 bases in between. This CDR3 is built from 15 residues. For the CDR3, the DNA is TGTGCCAGCAGCCGGGGCCCCAGCTCCTACAATGAGCAGTTCTTC. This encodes CASSRGPSSYNEQFF.

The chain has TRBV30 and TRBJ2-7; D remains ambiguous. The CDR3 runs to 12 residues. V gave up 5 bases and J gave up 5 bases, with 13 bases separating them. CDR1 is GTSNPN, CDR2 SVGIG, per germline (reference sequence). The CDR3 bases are TGTGCCTGGGCTCCTTTTACGGACGAGCAGTACTTC. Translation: CAWAPFTDEQYF.

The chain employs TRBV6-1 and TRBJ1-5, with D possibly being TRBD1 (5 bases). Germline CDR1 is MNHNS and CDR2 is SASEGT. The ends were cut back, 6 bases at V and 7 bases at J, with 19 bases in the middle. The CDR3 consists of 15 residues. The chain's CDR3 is CASRLGEKTYQPQHF. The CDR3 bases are TGTGCCAGCAGATTGGGGGAAAAGACCTACCAGCCCCAGCATTTT.

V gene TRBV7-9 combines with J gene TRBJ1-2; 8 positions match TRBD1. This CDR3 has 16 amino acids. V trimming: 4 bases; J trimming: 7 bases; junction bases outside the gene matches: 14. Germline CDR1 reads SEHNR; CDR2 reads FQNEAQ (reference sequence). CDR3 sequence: CASSSALGQDVFGYTF. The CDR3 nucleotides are TGTGCCAGCAGCTCGGCCTTGGGACAGGATGTCTTTGGCTACACCTTC.

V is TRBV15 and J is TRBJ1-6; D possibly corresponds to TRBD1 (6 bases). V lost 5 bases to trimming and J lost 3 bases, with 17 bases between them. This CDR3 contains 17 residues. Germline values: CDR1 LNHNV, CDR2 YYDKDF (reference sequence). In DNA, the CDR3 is TGTGCCACCAGCTCCGAACGTGCGACAGGCTATAATTCACCCCTCCACTTT. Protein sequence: CATSSERATGYNSPLHF.